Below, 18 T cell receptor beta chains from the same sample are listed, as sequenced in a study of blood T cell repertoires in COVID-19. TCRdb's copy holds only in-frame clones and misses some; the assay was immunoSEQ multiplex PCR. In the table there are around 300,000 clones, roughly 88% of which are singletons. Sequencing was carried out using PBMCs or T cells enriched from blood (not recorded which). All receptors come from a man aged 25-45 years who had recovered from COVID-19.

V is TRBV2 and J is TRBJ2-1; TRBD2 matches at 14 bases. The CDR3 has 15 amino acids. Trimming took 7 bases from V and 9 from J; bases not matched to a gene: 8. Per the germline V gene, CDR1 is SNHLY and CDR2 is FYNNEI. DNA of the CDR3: TGTGCCAGCACCTTGACTAGCGGGGGGGCCGTTGAGCAGTTCTTC. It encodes CASTLTSGGAVEQFF.

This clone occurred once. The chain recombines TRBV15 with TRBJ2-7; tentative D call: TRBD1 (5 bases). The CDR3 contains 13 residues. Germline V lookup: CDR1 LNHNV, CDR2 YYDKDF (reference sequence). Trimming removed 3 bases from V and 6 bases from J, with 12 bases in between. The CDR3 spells CATSSNQGSEQYF. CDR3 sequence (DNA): TGTGCCACCAGCAGCAACCAGGGTTCCGAGCAGTACTTC. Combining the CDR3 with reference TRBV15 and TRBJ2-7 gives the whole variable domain DAMVIQNPRYQVTQFGKPVTLSCSQTLNHNVMYWYQQKSSQAPKLLFHYYDKDFNNEADTPDNFQSRRPNTSFCFLDIRSPGLGDTAMYLCATSSNQGSEQYFGPGTRLTVT.

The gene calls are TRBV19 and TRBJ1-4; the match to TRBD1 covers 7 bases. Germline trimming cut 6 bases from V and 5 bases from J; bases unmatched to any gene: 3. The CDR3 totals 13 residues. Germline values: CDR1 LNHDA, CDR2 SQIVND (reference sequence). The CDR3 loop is CASSRTGNEKLFF. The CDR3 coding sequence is TGTGCCAGTAGCCGGACAGGAAATGAAAAACTGTTTTTT.

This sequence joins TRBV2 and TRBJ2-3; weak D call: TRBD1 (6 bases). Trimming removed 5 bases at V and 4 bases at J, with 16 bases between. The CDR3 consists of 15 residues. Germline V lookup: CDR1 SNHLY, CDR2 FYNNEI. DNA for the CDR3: TGTGCCAGCAGTACTCAACAGGGTATCGCAGATACGCAGTATTTT. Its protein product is CASSTQQGIADTQYF. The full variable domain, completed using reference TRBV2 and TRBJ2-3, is EPEVTQTPSHQVTQMGQEVILRCVPISNHLYFYWYRQILGQKVEFLVSFYNNEISEKSEIFDDQFSVERPDGSNFTLKIRSTKLEDSAMYFCASSTQQGIADTQYFGPGTRLTVL.

In DNA form, the CDR3 reads TGTGCCACCACTAACGGACAGGGAGGTGAAGCTTTCTTT. Translating it yields CATTNGQGGEAFF. The rearrangement joins TRBV5-4 to TRBJ1-1; 8 nucleotides line up with TRBD1. Germline V gene sequence: CDR1 SGHNT, CDR2 YYREEE (reference sequence). The CDR3 is 13 amino acids. V shed 9 bases and J 7 bases; nucleotides not matched to a gene: 11.

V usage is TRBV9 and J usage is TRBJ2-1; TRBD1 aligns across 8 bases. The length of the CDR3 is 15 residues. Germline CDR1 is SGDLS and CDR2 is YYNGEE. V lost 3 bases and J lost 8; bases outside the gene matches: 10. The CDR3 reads CASSATRGLRDEQFF. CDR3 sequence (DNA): TGTGCCAGCAGCGCCACCAGGGGGCTTCGGGATGAGCAGTTCTTC.

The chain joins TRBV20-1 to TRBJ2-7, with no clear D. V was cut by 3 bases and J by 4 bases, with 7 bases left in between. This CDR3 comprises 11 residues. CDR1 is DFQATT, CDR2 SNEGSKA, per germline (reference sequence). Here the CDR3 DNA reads TGCAGTGCTAGCGTAACTTACGAGCAGTACTTC. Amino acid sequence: CSASVTYEQYF.

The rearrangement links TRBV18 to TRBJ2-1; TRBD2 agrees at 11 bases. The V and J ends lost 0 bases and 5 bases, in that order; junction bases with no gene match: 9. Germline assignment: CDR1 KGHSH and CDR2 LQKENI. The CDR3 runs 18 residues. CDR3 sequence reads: CASSPPLSTSGAHNEQFF. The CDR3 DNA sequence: TGTGCCAGCTCACCACCTCTATCGACTAGCGGGGCGCACAATGAGCAGTTCTTC.

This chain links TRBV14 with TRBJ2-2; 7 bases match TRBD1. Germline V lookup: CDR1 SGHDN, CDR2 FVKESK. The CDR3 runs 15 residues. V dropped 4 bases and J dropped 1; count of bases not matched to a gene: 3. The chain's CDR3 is CASSPRTGNTGELFF. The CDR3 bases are TGTGCCAGCAGCCCTCGGACAGGGAACACCGGGGAGCTGTTTTTT.

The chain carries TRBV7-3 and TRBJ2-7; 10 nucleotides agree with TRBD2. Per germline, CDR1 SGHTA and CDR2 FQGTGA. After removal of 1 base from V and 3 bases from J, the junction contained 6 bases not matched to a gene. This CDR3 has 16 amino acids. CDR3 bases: TGTGCCAGCAGCTTAAAGGCGTCTAGCGGGGGCTACGAGCAGTACTTC. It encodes CASSLKASSGGYEQYF.

CDR3 loop: CASSTYSNQPQHF. The CDR3 DNA reads TGTGCCAGTTCAACCTACAGCAATCAGCCCCAGCATTTT. The chain links TRBV12-3 or TRBV12-4 to TRBJ1-5, with D unclear. Deletions cut 9 bases from V and 1 base from J, with 10 bases between. CDR3 length: 13 amino acids.

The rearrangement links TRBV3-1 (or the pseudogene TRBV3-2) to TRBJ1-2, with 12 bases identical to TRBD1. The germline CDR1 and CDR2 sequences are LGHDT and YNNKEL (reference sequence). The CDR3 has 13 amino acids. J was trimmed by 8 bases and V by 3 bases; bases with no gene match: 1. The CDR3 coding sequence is TGTGCCAGCAGCCAGGGACAGGGGGCCGGCTACACCTTC. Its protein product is CASSQGQGAGYTF.

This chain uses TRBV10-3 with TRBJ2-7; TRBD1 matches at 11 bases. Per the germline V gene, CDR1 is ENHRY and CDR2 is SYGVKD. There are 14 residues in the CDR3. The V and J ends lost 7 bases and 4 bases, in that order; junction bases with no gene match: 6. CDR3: CAITTGQGAYEQYF. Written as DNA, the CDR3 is TGTGCCATCACCACAGGACAGGGGGCATACGAGCAGTACTTC.

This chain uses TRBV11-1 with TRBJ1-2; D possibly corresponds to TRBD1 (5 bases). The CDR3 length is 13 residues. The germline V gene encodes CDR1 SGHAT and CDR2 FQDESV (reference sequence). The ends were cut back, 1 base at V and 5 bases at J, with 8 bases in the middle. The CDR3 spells CASSLGAGYGYTF. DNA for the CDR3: TGTGCCAGCAGCTTAGGAGCAGGGTATGGCTACACCTTC.

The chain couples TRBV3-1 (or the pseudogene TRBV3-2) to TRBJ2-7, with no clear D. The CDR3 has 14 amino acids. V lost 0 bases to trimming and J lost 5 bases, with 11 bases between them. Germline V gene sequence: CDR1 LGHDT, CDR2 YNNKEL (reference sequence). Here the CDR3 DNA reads TGTGCCAGCAGCCAAGAGTACCGCGTCCACGAGCAGTACTTC. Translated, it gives CASSQEYRVHEQYF.

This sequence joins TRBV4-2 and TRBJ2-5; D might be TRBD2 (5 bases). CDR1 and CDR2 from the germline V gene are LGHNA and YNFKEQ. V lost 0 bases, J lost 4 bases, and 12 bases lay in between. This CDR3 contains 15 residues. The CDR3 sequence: CASSQDVTSGETQYF. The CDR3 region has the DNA TGTGCCAGCAGCCAAGATGTCACCAGCGGAGAGACCCAGTACTTC.

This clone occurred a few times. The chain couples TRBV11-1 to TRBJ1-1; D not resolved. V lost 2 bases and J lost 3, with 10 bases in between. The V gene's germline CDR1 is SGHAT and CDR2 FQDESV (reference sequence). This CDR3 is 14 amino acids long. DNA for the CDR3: TGTGCCAGCAGCTTATCCGCAGGTTACACTGAAGCTTTCTTT. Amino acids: CASSLSAGYTEAFF.

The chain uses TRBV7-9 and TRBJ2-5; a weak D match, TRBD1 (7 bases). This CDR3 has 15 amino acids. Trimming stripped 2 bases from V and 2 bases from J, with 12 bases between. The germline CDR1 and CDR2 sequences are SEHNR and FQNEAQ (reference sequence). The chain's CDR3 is CASSLTRDRQETQYF. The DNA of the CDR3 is TGTGCCAGCAGCTTAACGCGGGACAGACAAGAGACCCAGTACTTC.